This T cell receptor (beta chain) was identified during a study of regulatory T cells in long-lasting Graves disease. This clonotype was detected many times. Its target is unknown. Time point described: newly diagnosed GD, antithyroid drugs for less than 3 months. PBMC RNA was the source of the TCR library. Construction of TCR beta libraries relied on iRepertoire HTBI primers and on Arm-PCR targeting CDR3 regions. Using its own MiXCR run on the multiplex PCR reads, TCRdb lists one record per CDR3 protein. The sample carries 450,000 to 700,000 distinct CDR3 sequences, approximately 13% recorded once. Study-wide findings and caveats: Clonotypes that were public and shared totalled 2,500 to 3,500 in persistent patients versus 750 to 1,000 in new patients.

The sample also formed part of further work on T cells in Graves' hyperthyroidism and ophthalmopathy. That investigation notes: If no ophthalmopathy progression occurred within 18 months, Graves' hyperthyroidism was stable. Those with hyperthyroidism were 18 to 65 years old, newly diagnosed, and ill for under 2 months. For the diagnoses, clinical symptoms, serum thyroxine and TRAb, thyroid ultrasound and orbital computed tomography were used.

The sequencing here drew on peripheral blood mononuclear cells (PBMCs), taken at new diagnosis, from a patient treated with antithyroid drugs. The source of this sequence is a man aged 30 to 45 with Graves disease.

The CDR3 bases are TGCAGTGCTAGTGAGGCAGTCCAGGCGTCTCTTTCCTACGAGCAGTACTTC. Translated: CSASEAVQASLSYEQYF. V is TRBV20-1 and J is TRBJ2-7; D is uncertain. The CDR3 contains 17 residues. Germline V gives CDR1 DFQATT, CDR2 SNEGSKA (reference sequence). V was clipped by 3 bases and J by 1 base, with 22 bases between them.